These 11 T cell receptor beta chains share one sample of origin, sequenced in a study of blood T cell repertoires in COVID-19. The assay was immunoSEQ multiplex PCR, and TCRdb's table has in-frame clones only and misses some. The profile shows about 390,000 clones, around 87% of them singletons. The sample comprised peripheral blood. The receptor source for this set is a woman aged 55-70 years with COVID-19, enrolled during active disease.

About this clone itself: At one end the junction does not follow the germline gene, possibly because of a read error. J is TRBJ2-1 and V is TRBV7-7, with D maybe TRBD1 (7 bases). The CDR3 totals 14 residues. Germline CDR1 SSHAT, CDR2 FNYEAQ (reference sequence). CDR3 residues: CASSTHLEGAEQFF. The CDR3 coding sequence is TGTGCTAGCAGCACCCATTTGGAGGGGGCTGAGCAGTTCTTC.

This chain connects TRBV7-8 to TRBJ1-5, with 11 nucleotides matching TRBD1. V was clipped by 3 bases and J by 7 bases; unmatched bases: 5. The CDR3 consists of 15 residues. Per germline, CDR1 SGHVS and CDR2 FQNEAQ. Here the CDR3 reads CASSFRDRGKQPQHF. Here the CDR3 DNA reads TGTGCCAGCAGCTTCCGGGACAGGGGGAAGCAGCCCCAGCATTTT.

This chain joins TRBV7-2 and TRBJ2-6; 7 bases fit TRBD1. The CDR3 spans 17 residues. V shed 0 bases, J shed 2 bases, and the junction held 4 bases outside the gene matches. From germline, CDR1 is SGHTA and CDR2 FQGNSA. The CDR3 nucleotides read TGTGCCAGCAGCTTAGCAGTGACAGGGACTGGGGCCAACGTCCTGACTTTC. Amino acids: CASSLAVTGTGANVLTF.

The rearrangement uses TRBV5-1 and TRBJ2-5; TRBD2 might be the D (5 bases). Germline CDR1 reads SGHRS; CDR2 reads YFSETQ. This CDR3 is 16 amino acids long. V shed 0 bases and J shed 3 bases, with 15 bases lying between them. The CDR3 loop reads CASSLGAPAGEETQYF. CDR3 nucleotides: TGCGCCAGCAGCTTGGGGGCTCCGGCGGGCGAAGAGACCCAGTACTTC.

This sequence joins TRBV7-9 and TRBJ2-7, with a possible D match to TRBD2 (6 bases). V lost 2 bases, J lost 5 bases, and 16 bases lay in between. The CDR3 covers 15 residues. The germline V gene encodes CDR1 SEHNR and CDR2 FQNEAQ (reference sequence). CDR3 residues: CASSLRYIAGNEQYF. The CDR3 bases are TGTGCCAGCAGCTTAAGGTATATTGCGGGAAACGAGCAGTACTTC.

V gene TRBV6-5 combines with J gene TRBJ1-2, with a weak D call TRBD1 (6 bases). Germline CDR1 is MNHEY and CDR2 is SVGAGI. The V end was cut by 0 bases, the J end by 5 bases, with 7 bases between. This CDR3 region has 13 residues. DNA for the CDR3: TGTGCCAGCAGTTACTCGGGGGCTTATGGCTACACCTTC. Translation gives CASSYSGAYGYTF.

In the case of this clone: One end of the junction is discordant with germline, which a read error may explain. This sequence joins TRBV5-6 and TRBJ2-7; TRBD1 matches 7 bases. CDR1 and CDR2 from the germline V gene are SGHDT and YYEEEE. The CDR3 is 17 residues long. CDR3 bases: TGCGACTGTACCCCAACTCCCCCCGGGACAGCCTTCTACGAGCAGTACTTC. As protein: CDCTPTPPGTAFYEQYF.

The chain joins TRBV2 to TRBJ1-5; D is possibly TRBD1 (5 bases). The CDR3 has 13 residues. V was clipped by 2 bases and J by 7 bases, with 9 bases between them. Looked up from germline, CDR1 is SNHLY and CDR2 is FYNNEI. CDR3 DNA: TGTGCCAGCAGTGAAACAGGTTTCCAGCCCCAGCATTTT. Residues: CASSETGFQPQHF.

J is TRBJ1-5 and V is TRBV30, with a tentative D call TRBD1 (6 bases). V was cut by 3 bases and J by 4 bases, with 10 bases left in between. This CDR3 has 13 amino acids. Looked up from germline, CDR1 is GTSNPN and CDR2 is SVGIG (reference sequence). In nucleotides, the CDR3 is TGTGCCTGGAGGACCGGGACAAATCAGCCCCAGCATTTT. Translation: CAWRTGTNQPQHF.

The chain uses TRBV10-2 and TRBJ1-2, with 11 bases aligning to TRBD1. Germline V CDR1 and CDR2: WSHSY, SAAADI. The CDR3 has 15 residues. Unmatched junction bases numbered 6, after V lost 4 bases and J lost 5 bases. The CDR3 reads CASSGTGGELYGYTF. The CDR3 bases are TGCGCCAGCAGTGGGACAGGGGGCGAGCTTTATGGCTACACCTTC.

This clone occurred a few times. The rearrangement uses TRBV24-1 and TRBJ2-2; D is perhaps TRBD1 (5 bases). This CDR3 is 12 amino acids long. Trimming took 9 bases from V and 7 from J, leaving 11 bases between them. Looked up from germline, CDR1 is KGHDR and CDR2 is SFDVKD. CDR3 coding DNA: TGTGCCACCCGATCAGGGATCGGGGAGCTGTTTTTT. The encoded protein is CATRSGIGELFF.